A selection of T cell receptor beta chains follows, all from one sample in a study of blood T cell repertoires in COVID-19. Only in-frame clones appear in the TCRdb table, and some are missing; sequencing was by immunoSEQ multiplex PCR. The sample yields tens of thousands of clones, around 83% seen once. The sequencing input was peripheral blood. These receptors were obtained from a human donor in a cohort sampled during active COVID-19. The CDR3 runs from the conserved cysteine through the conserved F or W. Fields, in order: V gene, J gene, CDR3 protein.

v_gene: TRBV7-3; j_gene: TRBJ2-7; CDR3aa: CASSSNRGIGAYEQYF
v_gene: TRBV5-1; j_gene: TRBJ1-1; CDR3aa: CASSNGQANTEAFF
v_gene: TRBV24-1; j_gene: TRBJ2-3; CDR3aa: CATSDSTSGLRTQYF
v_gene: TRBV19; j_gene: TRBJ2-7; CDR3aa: CASSGGPYEQYF
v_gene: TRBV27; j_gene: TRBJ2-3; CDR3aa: CASGSLAGGPDTQYF
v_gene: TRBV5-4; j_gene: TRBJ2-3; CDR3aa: CASSSQTHSTDTQYF
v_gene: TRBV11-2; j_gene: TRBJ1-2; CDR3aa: CASSLAQGYGYTF
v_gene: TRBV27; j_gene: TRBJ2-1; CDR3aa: CASTRQASGFYNEQFF
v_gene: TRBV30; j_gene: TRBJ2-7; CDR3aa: CAWRGTSGRTGEQYF
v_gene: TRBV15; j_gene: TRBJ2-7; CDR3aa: CATSRAGTSGLQYEQYF
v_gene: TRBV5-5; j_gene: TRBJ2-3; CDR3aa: CASSLSGGPDTQYF
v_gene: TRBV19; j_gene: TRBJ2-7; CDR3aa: CASSIERGTSGSSYEQYF
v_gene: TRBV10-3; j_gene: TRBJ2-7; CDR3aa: CAISEIASYEQYF
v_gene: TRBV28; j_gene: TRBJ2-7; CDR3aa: CASSLYGHGGISYEQYF
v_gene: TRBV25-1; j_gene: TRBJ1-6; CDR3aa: CASSELGSNSPLHF
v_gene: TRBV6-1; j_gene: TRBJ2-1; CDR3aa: CASSDNRGFGEQFF
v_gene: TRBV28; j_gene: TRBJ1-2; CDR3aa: CASSSSSPYGYTF